This T cell receptor (beta chain) was retrieved from a study of monozygotic twins with cystic fibrosis. Clones were sequenced by immunoSEQ multiplex PCR, and TCRdb holds only the in-frame ones, with some missing. This sample has 11,000 to 15,000 clones, with about 98% found just once. Source material: blood. This TCR came from a girl aged 2 to 9 with cystic fibrosis.

This chain's CDR3 is CASSDLGRTDTQYF. CDR3 nucleotide sequence: TGTGCCAGCAGTGATCTGGGCCGGACAGATACGCAGTATTTT. V and J are TRBV6-1 and TRBJ2-3; no clear D. Per germline, CDR1 MNHNS and CDR2 SASEGT. There are 14 residues in the CDR3. V was trimmed by 3 bases and J by 3 bases, leaving 10 bases between them.